The clone carrying this TCR beta chain was found a few times. What it binds is unknown. This record belongs to a study of T cell repertoires in cytomegalovirus infection. TCRdb processed the reads anew with MiXCR; each CDR3 protein has one entry. Of hundreds of thousands of distinct CDR3 sequences listed, around 18% are singletons. Notes on the study in general: People with CMV and the relevant HLA were identified by cumulative public TCR beta family frequency. CMV-specific TCR beta clonotypes restricted by HLA-C were the ones dominating the ex vivo response.

V lost 5 bases to trimming and J lost 2 bases; unmatched junction nucleotides: 6. Germline values: CDR1 MNHEY, CDR2 SVGAGI. This CDR3 is built from 15 residues. The source is a human donor in good health (CMV status not recorded). Some clones in this sample may be carry-over from other donors' samples. The sample taken for sequencing was PBMCs. The chain uses TRBV6-5 and TRBJ1-5; TRBD1 agrees at 7 bases. The CDR3 DNA follows: TGTGCCAGCAGTCCGACAGGGAATGGCAATCAGCCCCAGCATTTT. Protein product: CASSPTGNGNQPQHF.